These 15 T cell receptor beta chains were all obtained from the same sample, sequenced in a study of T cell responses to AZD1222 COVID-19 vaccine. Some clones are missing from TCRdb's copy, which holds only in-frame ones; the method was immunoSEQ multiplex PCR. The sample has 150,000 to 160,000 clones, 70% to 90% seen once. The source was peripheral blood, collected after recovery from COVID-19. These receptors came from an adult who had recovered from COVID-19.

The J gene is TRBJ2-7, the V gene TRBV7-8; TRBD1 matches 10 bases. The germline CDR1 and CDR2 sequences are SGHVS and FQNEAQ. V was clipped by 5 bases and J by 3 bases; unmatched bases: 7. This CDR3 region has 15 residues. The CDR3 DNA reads TGTGCCAGCAGCATTCGGACAGGGGGGATCTACGAGCAGTACTTC. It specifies CASSIRTGGIYEQYF.

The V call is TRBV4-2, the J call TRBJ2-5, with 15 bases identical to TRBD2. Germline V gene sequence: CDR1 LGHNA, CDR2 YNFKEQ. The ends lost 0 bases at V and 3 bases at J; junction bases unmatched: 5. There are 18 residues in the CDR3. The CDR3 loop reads CASSQDRGLAGGKETQYF. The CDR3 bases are TGTGCCAGCAGCCAAGATCGCGGACTAGCGGGAGGGAAAGAGACCCAGTACTTC.

As DNA, the CDR3 is TGTGCCAGCAGCTCCGGGGGAGGCGGGAGGTCCCCCTACGAGCAGTACTTC. Translation: CASSSGGGGRSPYEQYF. The chain carries TRBV7-9 and TRBJ2-7; 8 nucleotides line up with TRBD2. Germline lookup yields CDR1 SEHNR and CDR2 FQNEAQ (reference sequence). CDR3 length equals 17 residues. The V gene end was trimmed by 4 bases and the J gene end by 2 bases; junction bases not matched to a gene: 13.

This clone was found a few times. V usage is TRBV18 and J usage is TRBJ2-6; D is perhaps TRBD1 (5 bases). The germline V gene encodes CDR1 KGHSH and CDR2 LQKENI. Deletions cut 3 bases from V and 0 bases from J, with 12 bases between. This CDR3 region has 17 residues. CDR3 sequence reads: CASSPSLTASGANVLTF. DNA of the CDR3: TGTGCCAGCTCACCCTCCCTGACAGCCTCTGGGGCCAACGTCCTGACTTTC. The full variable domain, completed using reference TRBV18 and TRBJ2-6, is NAGVMQNPRHLVRRRGQEARLRCSPMKGHSHVYWYRQLPEEGLKFMVYLQKENIIDESGMPKERFSAEFPKEGPSILRIQQVVRGDSAAYFCASSPSLTASGANVLTFGAGSRLTVL.

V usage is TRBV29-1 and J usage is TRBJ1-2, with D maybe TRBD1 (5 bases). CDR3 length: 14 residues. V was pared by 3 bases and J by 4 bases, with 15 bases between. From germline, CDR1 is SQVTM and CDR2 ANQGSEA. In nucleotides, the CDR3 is TGCAGCGTTGACCACCTAGAGGGGTCCTATGGCTACACCTTC. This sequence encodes CSVDHLEGSYGYTF.

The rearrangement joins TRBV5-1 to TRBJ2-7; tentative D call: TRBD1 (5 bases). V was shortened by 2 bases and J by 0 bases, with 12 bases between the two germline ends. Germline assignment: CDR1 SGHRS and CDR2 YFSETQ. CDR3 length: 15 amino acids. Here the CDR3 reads CASSLSGASSYEQYF. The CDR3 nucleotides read TGCGCCAGCAGCTTATCTGGGGCGAGCTCCTACGAGCAGTACTTC.

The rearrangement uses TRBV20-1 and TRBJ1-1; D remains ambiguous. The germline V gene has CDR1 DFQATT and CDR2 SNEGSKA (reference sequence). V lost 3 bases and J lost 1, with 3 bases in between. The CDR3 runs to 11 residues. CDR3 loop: CSASSNTEAFF. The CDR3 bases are TGCAGTGCTAGTTCGAACACTGAAGCTTTCTTT.

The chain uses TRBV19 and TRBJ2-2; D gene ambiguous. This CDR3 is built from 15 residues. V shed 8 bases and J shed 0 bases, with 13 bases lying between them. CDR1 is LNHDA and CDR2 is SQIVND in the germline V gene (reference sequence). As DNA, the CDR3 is TGTGCCAGTCACAATTTAGGGACGAACACCGGGGAGCTGTTTTTT. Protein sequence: CASHNLGTNTGELFF.

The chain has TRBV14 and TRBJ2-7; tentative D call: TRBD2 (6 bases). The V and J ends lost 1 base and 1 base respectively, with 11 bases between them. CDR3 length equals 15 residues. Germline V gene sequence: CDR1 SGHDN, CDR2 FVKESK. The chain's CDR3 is CASSQVFGTSYEQYF. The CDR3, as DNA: TGTGCCAGCAGCCAAGTTTTTGGGACTTCCTACGAGCAGTACTTC.

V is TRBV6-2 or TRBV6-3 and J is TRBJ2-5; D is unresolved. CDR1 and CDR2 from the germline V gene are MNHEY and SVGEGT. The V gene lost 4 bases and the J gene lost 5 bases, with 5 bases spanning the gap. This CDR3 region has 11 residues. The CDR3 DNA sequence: TGTGCCAGCAGTTTCACTGAGACCCAGTACTTC. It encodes CASSFTETQYF.

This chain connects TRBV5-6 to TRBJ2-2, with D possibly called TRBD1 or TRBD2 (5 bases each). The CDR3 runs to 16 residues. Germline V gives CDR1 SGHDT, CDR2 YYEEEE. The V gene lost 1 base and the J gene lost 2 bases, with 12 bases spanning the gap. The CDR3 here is CASSLRQGVNTGELFF. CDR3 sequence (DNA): TGTGCCAGCAGCTTGCGGCAGGGAGTAAACACCGGGGAGCTGTTTTTT.

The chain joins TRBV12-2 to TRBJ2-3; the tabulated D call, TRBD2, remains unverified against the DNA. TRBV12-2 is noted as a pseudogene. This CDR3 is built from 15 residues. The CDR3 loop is CASRLWRASTDTQYF. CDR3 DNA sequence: TGTGCAAGTCGCCTCTGGCGGGCGAGCACAGATACGCAGTATTTT.

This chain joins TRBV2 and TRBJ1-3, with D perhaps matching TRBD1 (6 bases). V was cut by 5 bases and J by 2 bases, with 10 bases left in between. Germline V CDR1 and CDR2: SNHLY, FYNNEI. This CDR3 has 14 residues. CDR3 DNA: TGTGCCAGCAGTCGCCAGGGGCCTGGAAACACCATATATTTT. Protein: CASSRQGPGNTIYF. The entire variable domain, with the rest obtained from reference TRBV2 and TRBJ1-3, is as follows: EPEVTQTPSHQVTQMGQEVILRCVPISNHLYFYWYRQILGQKVEFLVSFYNNEISEKSEIFDDQFSVERPDGSNFTLKIRSTKLEDSAMYFCASSRQGPGNTIYFGEGSWLTVV.

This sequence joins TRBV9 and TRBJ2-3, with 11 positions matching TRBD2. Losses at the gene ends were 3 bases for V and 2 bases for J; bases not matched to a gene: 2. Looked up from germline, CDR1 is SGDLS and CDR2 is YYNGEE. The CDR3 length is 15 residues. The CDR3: CASSEGLADTDTQYF. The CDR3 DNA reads TGTGCCAGCAGCGAGGGACTAGCGGACACAGATACGCAGTATTTT.

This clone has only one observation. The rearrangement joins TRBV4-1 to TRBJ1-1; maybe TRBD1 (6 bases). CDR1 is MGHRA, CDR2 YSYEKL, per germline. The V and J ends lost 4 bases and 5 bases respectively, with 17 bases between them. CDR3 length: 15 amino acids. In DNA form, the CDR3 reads TGCGCCAGCAGCCTGGCTTCGACAGGTGGAACTGAAGCTTTCTTT. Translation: CASSLASTGGTEAFF.